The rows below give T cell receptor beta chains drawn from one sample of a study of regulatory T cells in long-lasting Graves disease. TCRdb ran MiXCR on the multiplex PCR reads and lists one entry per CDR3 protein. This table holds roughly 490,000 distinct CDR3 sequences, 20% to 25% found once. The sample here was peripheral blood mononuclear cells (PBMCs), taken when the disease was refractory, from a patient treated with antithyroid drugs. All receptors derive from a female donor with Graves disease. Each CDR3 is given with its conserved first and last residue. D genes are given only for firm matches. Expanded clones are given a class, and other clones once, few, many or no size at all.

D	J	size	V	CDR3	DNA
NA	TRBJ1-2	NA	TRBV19	CASSIPRGVRGPYGYTF	TGTGCCAGTAGTATCCCCCGGGGGGTCCGAGGGCCTTATGGCTACACCTTC
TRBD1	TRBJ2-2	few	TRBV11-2	CASSSVGQGLTGELFF	TGTGCCAGCAGTTCTGTGGGACAGGGACTCACCGGGGAGCTGTTTTTT
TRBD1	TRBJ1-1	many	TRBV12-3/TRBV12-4	CASRVTGANTEAFF	TGTGCCAGCAGGGTAACAGGGGCCAACACTGAAGCTTTCTTT
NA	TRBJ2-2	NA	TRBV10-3	CAISELASNTGELFF	TGTGCCATCAGTGAACTAGCTAGTAACACCGGGGAGCTGTTTTTT
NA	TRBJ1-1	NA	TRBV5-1	CASNSTGTNTEAFF	TGCGCCAGCAACTCAACAGGGACGAACACTGAAGCTTTCTTT
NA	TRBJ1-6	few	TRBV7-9	CASSLGPVGHSSPLHF	TGTGCCAGCAGCTTAGGCCCAGTCGGACACAGTTCACCCCTCCACTTT
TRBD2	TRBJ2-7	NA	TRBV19	CASSIAGVYEQYF	TGTGCCAGTAGTATTGCGGGGGTCTACGAGCAGTACTTC
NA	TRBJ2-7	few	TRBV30	CAWSPGGPYEQYF	TGTGCCTGGAGCCCCGGAGGGCCTTACGAGCAGTACTTC
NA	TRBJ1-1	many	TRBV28	CASRTSAGANTEAFF	TGTGCCAGCAGAACATCCGCGGGGGCGAACACTGAAGCTTTCTTT
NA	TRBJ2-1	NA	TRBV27	CASSPNPTGRNEQFF	TGTGCCAGCAGTCCCAACCCGACTGGCCGAAATGAGCAGTTCTTC
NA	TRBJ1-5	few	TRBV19	CASNPTRAPSNQPQHF	TGTGCCAGTAATCCTACCCGGGCCCCTAGCAATCAGCCCCAGCATTTT
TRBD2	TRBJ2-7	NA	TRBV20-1	CSANPPGLPNEQYF	TGCAGTGCCAATCCTCCGGGACTACCTAACGAGCAGTACTTC
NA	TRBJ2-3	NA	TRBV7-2	CASSSTPGDTQYF	TGTGCCAGCAGCTCAACCCCGGGAGATACGCAGTATTTT
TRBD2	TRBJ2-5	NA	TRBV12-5	CASGPSGGPQETQYF	TGTGCTAGTGGCCCTAGCGGGGGGCCTCAAGAGACCCAGTACTTC
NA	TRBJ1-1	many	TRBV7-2	CASSLGAENTEAFF	TGTGCCAGCAGCTTAGGGGCGGAGAACACTGAAGCTTTCTTT
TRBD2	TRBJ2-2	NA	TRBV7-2	CASSLLAGGPNTGELFF	TGTGCCAGCAGCCTCCTAGCGGGGGGGCCGAACACCGGGGAGCTGTTTTTT
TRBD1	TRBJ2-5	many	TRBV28	CASRRQGSKETQYF	TGTGCCAGCAGGAGACAGGGGTCTAAAGAGACCCAGTACTTC
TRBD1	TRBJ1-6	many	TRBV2	CASRIGQGYNSPLHF	TGTGCCAGCAGGATAGGACAGGGCTATAATTCACCCCTCCACTTT
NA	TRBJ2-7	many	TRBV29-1	CSVVGPFEQYF	TGCAGCGTTGTAGGCCCGTTCGAGCAGTACTTC
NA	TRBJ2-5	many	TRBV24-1	CATSALSGVVETQYF	TGTGCCACCAGTGCCCTGTCAGGGGTTGTAGAGACCCAGTACTTC
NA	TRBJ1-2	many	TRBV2	CATPGRDYGYTF	TGTGCCACACCGGGACGGGACTATGGCTACACCTTC
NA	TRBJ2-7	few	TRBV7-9	CASSLEGREQYF	TGTGCCAGCAGCTTGGAAGGGCGAGAGCAGTACTTC
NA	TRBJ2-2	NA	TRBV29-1	CSVKKPGHHTRELFF	TGCAGCGTTAAAAAACCGGGACACCACACCCGGGAGCTGTTTTTT
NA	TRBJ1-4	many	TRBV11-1	CASRTSEGQYNEKLFF	TGTGCCAGCAGGACCTCCGAAGGACAGTATAATGAAAAACTGTTTTTT
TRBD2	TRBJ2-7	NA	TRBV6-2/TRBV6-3	CASSYDYYMAGTSGGGSYEQYF	TGTGCCAGCAGTTACGACTACTATATGGCCGGGACTAGCGGGGGGGGATCCTACGAGCAGTACTTC
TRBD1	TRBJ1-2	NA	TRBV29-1	CSVELWTGGYTF	TGCAGCGTTGAACTGTGGACAGGTGGCTACACCTTC
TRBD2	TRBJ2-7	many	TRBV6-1	CASVNGRVNEQYF	TGTGCCAGCGTTAACGGGAGGGTCAACGAGCAGTACTTC
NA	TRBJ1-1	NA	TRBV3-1	CASSLDQDFQNTEAFF	TGTGCCAGCAGCCTGGACCAGGACTTTCAGAACACTGAAGCTTTCTTT
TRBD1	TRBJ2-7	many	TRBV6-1	CASILELDRAYEQYF	TGTGCCAGCATTCTCGAACTCGACAGGGCCTACGAGCAGTACTTC
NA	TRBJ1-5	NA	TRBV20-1	CSAPEGGHNQPQHF	TGCAGTGCTCCTGAGGGGGGGCACAATCAGCCCCAGCATTTT
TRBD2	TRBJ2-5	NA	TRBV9	CASSVGLAGTSGETQYF	TGTGCCAGCAGCGTAGGACTAGCGGGGACATCAGGAGAGACCCAGTACTTC
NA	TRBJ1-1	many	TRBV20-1	CSATLGVEAFF	TGCAGTGCTACCCTAGGGGTTGAAGCTTTCTTT
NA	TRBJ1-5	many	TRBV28	CASSLLRQPQHF	TGTGCCAGCAGTTTGTTAAGACAGCCCCAGCATTTT
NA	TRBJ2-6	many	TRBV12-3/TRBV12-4	CASSFGGTGANVLTF	TGTGCCAGCAGTTTTGGGGGGACCGGGGCCAACGTCCTGACTTTC
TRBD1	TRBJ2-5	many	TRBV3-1	CASSQDGQGARRPQYF	TGTGCCAGCAGCCAAGATGGGCAGGGGGCCCGCCGTCCCCAGTACTTC
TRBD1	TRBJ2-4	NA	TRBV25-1	CASSAPDRGVHIQYF	TGTGCCAGCAGTGCCCCGGACAGGGGTGTTCACATTCAGTACTTC
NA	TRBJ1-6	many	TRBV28	CASSSSYNSPLHF	TGTGCCAGCAGCTCGTCCTATAATTCACCCCTCCACTTT
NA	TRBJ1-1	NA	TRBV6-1	CASRGTNTEVFF	TGTGCCAGCAGGGGGACGAACACTGAAGTTTTCTTT